This entry lists 30 T cell receptor beta chains sequenced from one sample in a study of blood T cell repertoires in COVID-19. TCRdb's table, derived via immunoSEQ multiplex PCR, lists solely in-frame clones and lacks some. The table shows about 83,000 clones, with roughly 90% occurring only once. Source material: peripheral blood. Receptors originate from a woman older than 75 with active or convalescent COVID-19.

The chain has TRBV4-3 and TRBJ1-5; no definite D call. CDR3 length: 15 amino acids. Germline V gene data show CDR1 as LGHNA and CDR2 as YSLEER. Trimming pared 1 base from V and 7 bases from J, leaving 14 bases between. The CDR3 DNA reads TGCGCCAGCAGCCAAGCGGTTGCGGGGTGGCAGCCCCAGCATTTT. Protein product: CASSQAVAGWQPQHF.

This clone appeared once. This chain connects TRBV6-1 to TRBJ2-5; D ambiguous. The germline CDR1 and CDR2 sequences are MNHNS and SASEGT. The V gene lost 0 bases and the J gene lost 3 bases, with 8 bases spanning the gap. The CDR3 totals 14 residues. Written as DNA, the CDR3 is TGTGCCAGCAGTGAAGCGCAGCAGGAAGAGACCCAGTACTTC. This sequence encodes CASSEAQQEETQYF.

This sequence joins TRBV5-1 and TRBJ1-4, with 10 bases identical to TRBD1. The CDR3 loop spans 16 amino acids. V dropped 0 bases and J dropped 2; count of bases not matched to a gene: 1. Germline loops: CDR1 SGHRS, CDR2 YFSETQ. The CDR3 DNA follows: TGCGCCAGCAGCTTGGGACAGGGGGCCACTAATGAAAAACTGTTTTTT. Amino acids: CASSLGQGATNEKLFF.

The V gene is TRBV4-3, the J gene TRBJ2-3; weak D call: TRBD2 (6 bases). The ends were cut back, 3 bases at V and 0 bases at J, with 13 bases in the middle. In germline, CDR1 is LGHNA, CDR2 YSLEER. The CDR3 runs 16 residues. For the CDR3, the DNA is TGCGCCAGCAGCCAGGAGTGGCGGGGAAGCACAGATACGCAGTATTTT. This encodes CASSQEWRGSTDTQYF.

The V call is TRBV24-1, the J call TRBJ2-3; possibly TRBD1 for D (6 bases). The V end lost 4 bases, the J end lost 1 base, and 8 bases lay between the germline ends. The CDR3 consists of 14 residues. The germline CDR1 and CDR2 sequences are KGHDR and SFDVKD. The CDR3, as DNA: TGTGCCACCAGTGAGGGGGCTGGCACAGATACGCAGTATTTT. Protein sequence: CATSEGAGTDTQYF.

The rearrangement uses TRBV5-6 and TRBJ2-5; maybe TRBD1 (5 bases). The CDR3 contains 15 residues. V was pared by 1 base and J by 5 bases, with 15 bases between. In germline, CDR1 is SGHDT, CDR2 YYEEEE. The CDR3 region has the DNA TGTGCCAGCAGCTTGCGGGCCACGGCAGGGGAGACCCAGTACTTC. Its protein is CASSLRATAGETQYF.

This chain uses TRBV18 with TRBJ2-1; TRBD2 matches 12 bases. The germline V gene has CDR1 KGHSH and CDR2 LQKENI. The CDR3 contains 14 residues. J gave up 5 bases and V 5 bases, and 1 base lay outside the gene matches. CDR3 DNA sequence: TGTGCCAGCTCAGGACTAGCGGGAAACAATGAGCAGTTCTTC. Encoded protein: CASSGLAGNNEQFF.

The chain couples TRBV28 to TRBJ1-6, with no clear D. Germline CDR1 and CDR2: MDHEN and SYDVKM. Between the trimmed V and J ends, which lost 3 bases and 3 bases, there was a span of 6 bases. The CDR3 has 14 residues. The CDR3 sequence: CASSFHGYNSPLHF. The CDR3 DNA reads as TGTGCCAGCAGTTTTCACGGCTATAATTCACCCCTCCACTTT.

CDR3: CASSYSGGRGGYGYTF. CDR3 bases: TGTGCCAGCAGTTATTCTGGGGGGCGCGGGGGCTATGGCTACACCTTC. The J gene is TRBJ1-2, the V gene TRBV6-5; a possible D gene is TRBD1 (6 bases). The V gene's germline CDR1 is MNHEY and CDR2 SVGAGI. The CDR3 spans 16 residues. The V and J ends lost 3 bases and 4 bases respectively, with 18 bases between them.

This chain connects TRBV4-1 to TRBJ2-3; 8 bases align to TRBD1. Germline assignment: CDR1 MGHRA and CDR2 YSYEKL. V lost 1 base, J lost 3 bases, and 12 bases stayed unmatched. CDR3 length: 18 residues. CDR3 DNA: TGCGCCAGCAGCCAAGCGTACCGACAGGGGATGAGGACAGATACGCAGTATTTT. Its translation: CASSQAYRQGMRTDTQYF.

The V call is TRBV5-1, the J call TRBJ1-6, with a tentative D call TRBD1 (5 bases). CDR3 length: 14 amino acids. Trimming removed 2 bases at V and 5 bases at J, with 8 bases between. Germline V lookup: CDR1 SGHRS, CDR2 YFSETQ. The CDR3 loop is CASSLKGDNSPLHF. In DNA form, the CDR3 reads TGCGCCAGCAGCTTAAAAGGGGATAATTCACCCCTCCACTTT.

The J gene is TRBJ2-7, the V gene TRBV7-2; tentatively, D is TRBD2 (6 bases). This CDR3 region has 15 residues. The V and J ends lost 4 bases and 3 bases respectively, with 16 bases between them. Looked up from germline, CDR1 is SGHTA and CDR2 is FQGNSA. CDR3 DNA sequence: TGTGCCAGCAGCTCCCGCGGCGGGGCGGGCTACGAGCAGTACTTC. This sequence encodes CASSSRGGAGYEQYF.

This chain joins TRBV2 and TRBJ2-7; D ambiguous. CDR1 SNHLY and CDR2 FYNNEI come from the germline V gene. Trimming removed 11 bases at V and 2 bases at J, with 10 bases between. The CDR3 consists of 11 residues. The CDR3 sequence: CAGLAAYEQYF. The DNA of the CDR3 is TGTGCCGGCCTGGCAGCCTACGAGCAGTACTTC.

This sequence joins TRBV29-1 and TRBJ1-1, with 11 nucleotides matching TRBD1. The CDR3 loop spans 14 amino acids. From germline, CDR1 is SQVTM and CDR2 ANQGSEA. V gave up 6 bases and J gave up 4 bases; unmatched junction bases: 7. CDR3 region: CSVAGQGAGTEAFF. The CDR3 nucleotides are TGCAGCGTAGCTGGACAGGGGGCGGGCACTGAAGCTTTCTTT.

This chain connects TRBV7-9 to TRBJ1-2; 8 positions match TRBD1. Germline assignment: CDR1 SEHNR and CDR2 FQNEAQ (reference sequence). The V and J ends lost 0 bases and 4 bases, in that order; junction bases with no gene match: 7. This CDR3 spans 16 amino acids. CDR3 DNA sequence: TGTGCCAGCAGCTTAGCTGAGGCAGGGGGCGTCTATGGCTACACCTTC. It specifies CASSLAEAGGVYGYTF.

The chain carries TRBV18 and TRBJ2-3, with TRBD1 identical over 10 bases. In germline, CDR1 is KGHSH, CDR2 LQKENI. This CDR3 has 16 residues. The V segment lost 0 bases and the J segment 2 bases; nucleotides outside the gene matches: 2. In nucleotides, the CDR3 is TGTGCCAGCTCACCACCGGGACAGGGGACCACAGATACGCAGTATTTT. This translates into CASSPPGQGTTDTQYF. Full variable domain (missing parts from reference TRBV18 and TRBJ2-3): NAGVMQNPRHLVRRRGQEARLRCSPMKGHSHVYWYRQLPEEGLKFMVYLQKENIIDESGMPKERFSAEFPKEGPSILRIQQVVRGDSAAYFCASSPPGQGTTDTQYFGPGTRLTVL.

This clone has a single count. The rearrangement joins TRBV5-1 to TRBJ1-2; a possible D gene is TRBD1 (5 bases). CDR3 length: 14 residues. Germline loops: CDR1 SGHRS, CDR2 YFSETQ. Trimming removed 1 base at V and 6 bases at J, with 13 bases between. CDR3 DNA: TGCGCCAGCAGCTTGCTCGGGGGAGGTAATGGCTACACCTTC. Translated, it gives CASSLLGGGNGYTF. Based on the CDR3 plus reference TRBV5-1 and TRBJ1-2, the full variable domain is KAGVTQTPRYLIKTRGQQVTLSCSPISGHRSVSWYQQTPGQGLQFLFEYFSETQRNKGNFPGRFSGRQFSNSRSEMNVSTLELGDSALYLCASSLLGGGNGYTFGSGTRLTVV.

The chain recombines TRBV27 with TRBJ2-1; 8 nucleotides agree with TRBD2. With V trimmed by 1 base and J by 8 bases, 7 bases remained unmatched. Germline-derived CDR1 and CDR2 are MNHEY and SMNVEV (reference sequence). The CDR3 sequence is 15 residues long. As DNA, the CDR3 is TGTGCCAGCAGTTTATACGGGGGGGATAGGTATGAGCAGTTCTTC. Encoded protein: CASSLYGGDRYEQFF.

V is TRBV3-1 (or the pseudogene TRBV3-2) and J is TRBJ1-3, with D hard to call. There are 10 residues in the CDR3. The germline gives CDR1 LGHDT, CDR2 YNNKEL (reference sequence). Trimming pared 0 bases from V and 11 bases from J, leaving 2 bases between. The CDR3 DNA follows: TGTGCCAGCAGCCAAGACTCCATATATTTT. Translation: CASSQDSIYF.

The chain employs TRBV5-1 and TRBJ2-5, with D perhaps matching TRBD2 (5 bases). CDR1 and CDR2 from the germline V gene are SGHRS and YFSETQ. The V gene lost 0 bases and the J gene lost 2 bases, with 11 bases spanning the gap. The CDR3 consists of 15 residues. The CDR3: CASSLASGPQETQYF. The CDR3 DNA reads TGCGCCAGCAGCTTGGCCAGCGGACCACAAGAGACCCAGTACTTC.

This clone was picked up a small number of times. V and J are TRBV28 and TRBJ1-1; D is perhaps TRBD1 (6 bases). Germline values: CDR1 MDHEN, CDR2 SYDVKM. The CDR3 totals 15 residues. Deletions cut 3 bases from V and 5 bases from J, with 16 bases between. The CDR3 protein is CASSLWGRGETEAFF. CDR3 coding DNA: TGTGCCAGCAGTTTGTGGGGCAGGGGAGAAACTGAAGCTTTCTTT.

The chain is built from TRBV4-1 and TRBJ1-4; 8 bases fit TRBD1. V gave up 1 base and J gave up 3 bases; unmatched junction bases: 7. The CDR3 spans 17 residues. Germline V lookup: CDR1 MGHRA, CDR2 YSYEKL. In nucleotides, the CDR3 is TGCGCCAGCAGCCAAGTCAGCAGGGGGCCAGCTAATGAAAAACTGTTTTTT. Translating gives CASSQVSRGPANEKLFF.

The V call is TRBV6-5, the J call TRBJ2-3; 7 nucleotides line up with TRBD1. The CDR3 sequence is 14 residues long. CDR1 MNHEY and CDR2 SVGAGI come from the germline V gene. The ends lost 10 bases at V and 4 bases at J; junction bases unmatched: 11. The CDR3 loop is CATRGRGGPDTQYF. The CDR3 DNA reads as TGTGCCACCCGGGGCCGAGGGGGCCCAGATACGCAGTATTTT.

The DNA for the CDR3 is TGTGCCAGCTCACAATCCTCCGGGACAGGGGTCTACGAGCAGTACTTC. Amino acids: CASSQSSGTGVYEQYF. The chain combines TRBV18 with TRBJ2-7, with 10 bases fitting TRBD1. Trimming removed 4 bases from V and 3 bases from J; junction bases left unmatched: 9. Germline V gene lookup returns CDR1 KGHSH and CDR2 LQKENI. The CDR3 runs to 16 residues.

The V call is TRBV5-1, the J call TRBJ2-7, with 13 bases identical to TRBD2. Trimming removed 5 bases from V and 1 base from J; junction bases left unmatched: 6. The germline V gene encodes CDR1 SGHRS and CDR2 YFSETQ. The CDR3 consists of 16 residues. The DNA for the CDR3 is TGCGCCAGCAGTAGGACTAGCGGGGGCCTTTCCTACGAGCAGTACTTC. The encoded protein is CASSRTSGGLSYEQYF.

CDR3 in amino acids: CATSDFRRGVYEQYF. In nucleotides, the CDR3 is TGTGCCACCAGTGATTTCCGGCGGGGGGTCTACGAGCAGTACTTC. The V call is TRBV24-1, the J call TRBJ2-7, with 8 bases matching TRBD2. The CDR3 spans 15 residues. Trimming took 1 base from V and 3 from J; bases not matched to a gene: 4. Germline V lookup: CDR1 KGHDR, CDR2 SFDVKD.

The gene calls are TRBV6-2 or TRBV6-3 and TRBJ2-5, with TRBD2 matching 11 bases. Germline V lookup: CDR1 MNHEY, CDR2 SVGEGT. The V and J ends lost 5 bases and 5 bases, in that order; junction bases with no gene match: 7. The CDR3 contains 15 residues. This CDR3 reads CASSIRLAGMETQYF. DNA for the CDR3: TGTGCCAGCAGTATTCGACTAGCGGGGATGGAGACCCAGTACTTC.

This sequence joins TRBV4-2 and TRBJ2-7, with D possibly matching TRBD2 (5 bases). V shed 0 bases and J shed 0 bases, with 15 bases lying between them. CDR1 and CDR2 from the germline V gene are LGHNA and YNFKEQ. This CDR3 comprises 17 residues. CDR3 sequence: CASSQEVIGGFSYEQYF. CDR3 DNA: TGTGCCAGCAGCCAAGAAGTCATTGGAGGATTCTCCTACGAGCAGTACTTC.

The rearrangement links TRBV3-1 (or the pseudogene TRBV3-2) to TRBJ1-2; 7 bases line up with TRBD1. Trimming removed 4 bases from V and 0 bases from J; junction bases left unmatched: 5. Germline CDR1 reads LGHDT; CDR2 reads YNNKEL (reference sequence). The length of the CDR3 is 15 residues. The CDR3 loop is CASSPARGANYGYTF. The CDR3 DNA sequence: TGTGCCAGCAGCCCAGCCAGGGGGGCTAACTATGGCTACACCTTC.

CDR3 nucleotide sequence: TGTGCCAGCGGGACAAGTTATGAAAAACTGTTTTTT. This encodes CASGTSYEKLFF. The rearrangement joins TRBV9 to TRBJ1-4, with D possibly being TRBD1 (6 bases). The germline V and J ends were trimmed by 7 bases and 6 bases, with 10 bases remaining between them. The CDR3 covers 12 residues. CDR1 SGDLS and CDR2 YYNGEE come from the germline V gene.